A single sample gave rise to the 32 T cell receptor beta chains below, sequenced in a study of post-analysis software for immune sequencing data (dated by TCRdb to about 2015). The paper as a whole reports these results and caveats: Patients showed significantly higher frequencies than controls for a handful of TRBV segments, among them TRBV5-6, TRBV5-1 and TRBV20-1.

The antigens for these receptors are not known. Libraries were constructed by PCR. Sequencing was performed on an Illumina HiSeq 2500. To reduce PCR and sequencing biases, unique molecular identifiers were built into the TCR beta cDNA libraries. TCRdb reworked the public reads: Q25 trimming with fastp, MiXCR clone assembly, productive beta chains retained. Every CDR3 protein is listed once, alongside the most common genes and DNA of its rows. For this sample the table gives some 240,000 distinct CDR3 sequences, of which 30% to 45% were detected only once. The top ten hold 4% to 5.5% of the sample. Sequencing was performed on blood. The receptors originated from a girl under 18 with multiple sclerosis.

This clonotype was counted many times. The chain has TRBV28 and TRBJ1-2; 7 positions agree with TRBD1. Per the germline V gene, CDR1 is MDHEN and CDR2 is SYDVKM. The CDR3 consists of 17 residues. Unmatched junction bases numbered 16, after V lost 5 bases and J lost 4 bases. The CDR3 coding sequence is TGTGCCAGCAGTCCCATAACGGGCAGGGGGATTGGCTATGGCTACACCTTC. Amino acids: CASSPITGRGIGYGYTF.

This clonotype was seen at least ten times. The chain is built from TRBV5-6 and TRBJ1-5, with 7 positions matching TRBD1. CDR1 is SGHDT, CDR2 YYEEEE, per germline. CDR3 length: 15 amino acids. V was pared by 1 base and J by 3 bases, with 4 bases of the junction left unmatched. For the CDR3, the DNA is TGTGCCAGCAGCTTGCAAGGGACAGTCAATCAGCCCCAGCATTTT. Translation gives CASSLQGTVNQPQHF.

This clonotype showed up many times. V is TRBV13 and J is TRBJ2-5, with 9 bases aligning to TRBD2. The CDR3 length is 14 residues. Germline loops: CDR1 PRHDT, CDR2 FYEKMQ (reference sequence). With 5 bases clipped from V and 6 bases from J, the junction kept 7 bases outside the gene matches. CDR3 protein: CASSTGLAPKTQYF. In DNA, the CDR3 is TGTGCCAGCAGCACGGGACTAGCCCCGAAGACCCAGTACTTC.

This clonotype was seen repeatedly, ten times or more. The chain joins TRBV15 to TRBJ2-1; TRBD2 might be the D (6 bases). The CDR3 runs 15 residues. V was trimmed by 0 bases and J by 5 bases, leaving 11 bases between them. Germline lookup yields CDR1 LNHNV and CDR2 YYDKDF (reference sequence). In DNA form, the CDR3 reads TGTGCCACCAGCAGAGAGGGACCGGGGGACAATGAGCAGTTCTTC. Translated: CATSREGPGDNEQFF. Looking up the rest from reference TRBV15 and TRBJ2-1 gives the full variable domain: DAMVIQNPRYQVTQFGKPVTLSCSQTLNHNVMYWYQQKSSQAPKLLFHYYDKDFNNEADTPDNFQSRRPNTSFCFLDIRSPGLGDTAMYLCATSREGPGDNEQFFGPGTRLTVL.

This clonotype was found many times. V gene TRBV5-1 combines with J gene TRBJ2-5; 11 nucleotides align to TRBD2. CDR1 is SGHRS, CDR2 YFSETQ, per germline. With 0 bases clipped from V and 4 bases from J, the junction kept 5 bases outside the gene matches. The CDR3 consists of 16 residues. CDR3 nucleotides: TGCGCCAGCAGCTTGGGACTAGCGGGAATGACAGAGACCCAGTACTTC. Its translation: CASSLGLAGMTETQYF. Full variable domain (rest looked up from reference TRBV5-1 and TRBJ2-5): KAGVTQTPRYLIKTRGQQVTLSCSPISGHRSVSWYQQTPGQGLQFLFEYFSETQRNKGNFPGRFSGRQFSNSRSEMNVSTLELGDSALYLCASSLGLAGMTETQYFGPGTRLLVL.

In its sample, this clonotype was seen many times. The J gene is TRBJ2-1, the V gene TRBV6-2 or TRBV6-3, with 7 bases matching TRBD2. This CDR3 has 14 residues. Germline lookup yields CDR1 MNHEY and CDR2 SVGEGT. With V trimmed by 7 bases and J by 6 bases, 9 bases remained unmatched. CDR3 protein: CASTRAGPSNEQFF. The CDR3 DNA reads as TGTGCCAGCACCAGAGCGGGGCCCTCCAATGAGCAGTTCTTC.

This clonotype was picked up many times. The V call is TRBV3-1, the J call TRBJ1-2, with 7 bases fitting TRBD1. V lost 3 bases to trimming and J lost 4 bases; unmatched junction nucleotides: 5. CDR1 and CDR2 (germline): LGHDT, YNNKEL (reference sequence). The CDR3 is made up of 14 amino acids. The CDR3 DNA reads as TGTGCCAGCAGCCATTCGGACAGGTTCTATGGCTACACCTTC. This encodes CASSHSDRFYGYTF. The whole variable domain, filled in from reference TRBV3-1 and TRBJ1-2, reads DTAVSQTPKYLVTQMGNDKSIKCEQNLGHDTMYWYKQDSKKFLKIMFSYNNKELIINETVPNRFSPKSPDKAHLNLHINSLELGDSAVYFCASSHSDRFYGYTFGSGTRLTVV.

V is TRBV12-3 or TRBV12-4 and J is TRBJ2-3; D unclear. There are 13 residues in the CDR3. The V gene lost 1 base and the J gene lost 11 bases, with 13 bases spanning the gap. This CDR3 reads CASSLVSTDVQYF. CDR3 DNA sequence: TGTGCCAGCAGTTTAGTGAGTACGGATGTGCAGTATTTT.

As concerns this clonotype: Germline and junction disagree at one end, which may indicate a read error. J is TRBJ2-2 and V is TRBV12-3 or TRBV12-4, with 7 nucleotides matching TRBD1. The CDR3 extends over 16 amino acids. The CDR3 sequence: CASSSRQGLGTGERFF. DNA for the CDR3: TGTGCCAGCAGTTCCAGACAGGGCCTGGGGACCGGGGAGCGGTTTTTT.

The chain recombines TRBV5-1 with TRBJ2-5, with 8 bases matching TRBD1. The ends lost 0 bases at V and 5 bases at J; junction bases unmatched: 3. The CDR3 sequence is 14 residues long. Germline-derived CDR1 and CDR2 are SGHRS and YFSETQ. The CDR3 bases are TGCGCCAGCAGCTTGGGACAGGGGTGGGAGACCCAGTACTTC. Amino acid sequence: CASSLGQGWETQYF.

This rearrangement joins TRBV5-4 to TRBJ1-2; no clear D gene. V was clipped by 5 bases and J by 1 base, with 6 bases between them. Germline V gene data show CDR1 as SGHNT and CDR2 as YYREEE (reference sequence). CDR3 length: 12 amino acids. Written as DNA, the CDR3 is TGTGCCAGCAGTCAGGTTAACTATGGCTACACCTTC. It specifies CASSQVNYGYTF. The whole variable domain, filled in from reference TRBV5-4 and TRBJ1-2, reads ETGVTQSPTHLIKTRGQQVTLRCSSQSGHNTVSWYQQALGQGPQFIFQYYREEENGRGNFPPRFSGLQFPNYSSELNVNALELDDSALYLCASSQVNYGYTFGSGTRLTVV.

The V call is TRBV30, the J call TRBJ1-5; D may be TRBD1 (5 bases). The CDR3 has 14 amino acids. Germline CDR1 is GTSNPN and CDR2 is SVGIG (reference sequence). V shed 3 bases and J shed 3 bases, with 12 bases lying between them. The CDR3 DNA is TGTGCCTGGAGCGTTGACAGCCCCAATCAGCCCCAGCATTTT. It encodes CAWSVDSPNQPQHF.

Points on this clonotype: The CDR3 carries no conserved terminal phenylalanine or tryptophan, so it likely arises from a read error. The CDR3 loop is CASSFSGTEAFL. The CDR3 nucleotides read TGTGCCAGCAGTTTTAGTGGCACTGAAGCTTTCCTT. This rearrangement joins TRBV28 to TRBJ1-1; unclear D gene. The CDR3 runs 12 residues. V lost 3 bases, J lost 4 bases, and 6 bases lay in between. Germline loops: CDR1 MDHEN, CDR2 SYDVKM.

To note about this clonotype: A read error may explain this, as a much larger clone is one base away. This sequence joins TRBV5-1 and TRBJ2-1; no clear D. Trimming removed 0 bases at V and 10 bases at J, with 8 bases between. From germline, CDR1 is SGHRS and CDR2 YFSETQ. The CDR3 covers 12 residues. The CDR3 nucleotides read TGCGCCAGCAGCTTGGTCGGAGAGGAGCAGTTCTTC. Residues: CASSLVGEEQFF.

The sample holds many counts of this clonotype. This chain uses TRBV20-1 with TRBJ1-5; perhaps TRBD1 as D (6 bases). Looked up from germline, CDR1 is DFQATT and CDR2 is SNEGSKA (reference sequence). The CDR3 contains 12 residues. Trimming took off 7 bases at V and 6 bases at J, with 13 bases between the two ends. This CDR3 reads CSVDSHSQPQHF. CDR3 in DNA: TGCAGTGTGGACAGCCACAGTCAGCCCCAGCATTTT.

This clonotype was seen only a few times. A much larger clonotype is one base distant, so this may be a read error. This chain joins TRBV6-4 and TRBJ2-5; 12 bases fit TRBD1. With 3 bases clipped from V and 6 bases from J, the junction kept 14 bases outside the gene matches. The CDR3 runs to 18 residues. The germline V gene has CDR1 MRHNA and CDR2 SNTAGT. In nucleotides, the CDR3 is TGTGCCAGCAGTGATGACTCTTTGGGGACAGGGGGCCGGAAGACCCAGTACTTC. Residues: CASSDDSLGTGGRKTQYF.

Remarks on this clonotype: This clone may be a read error of a much larger clone one base away. This chain uses TRBV9 with TRBJ1-1; no firm D call. Per germline, CDR1 SGDLS and CDR2 YYNGEE. CDR3 length: 17 residues. Trimming took off 0 bases at V and 5 bases at J, with 20 bases between the two ends. CDR3 bases: TGTGCCAGCAGCGTAGGGGAAGGGCGGATGGGTAAAACTGAAGCTTTCTTT. It specifies CASSVGEGRMGKTEAFF.

The J gene is TRBJ2-3, the V gene TRBV29-1; D might be TRBD1 (5 bases). The CDR3 extends over 12 amino acids. Looked up from germline, CDR1 is SQVTM and CDR2 is ANQGSEA. V dropped 8 bases and J dropped 5 bases, with 14 bases sitting between them. CDR3 residues: CSMIPQGDTQYF. The CDR3 DNA sequence: TGCAGCATGATCCCCCAGGGAGATACGCAGTATTTT.

Only a few counts were recorded for this clonotype. This chain uses TRBV6-2 or TRBV6-3 with TRBJ1-5; D might be TRBD1 (6 bases). The ends were cut back, 6 bases at V and 0 bases at J, with 15 bases in the middle. CDR3 size: 16 residues. In germline, CDR1 is MNHEY, CDR2 SVGEGT. Written as DNA, the CDR3 is TGTGCCAGCAGCGGACAGCGAGGGGCTAGCAATCAGCCCCAGCATTTT. Translating it yields CASSGQRGASNQPQHF.

The V and J genes are TRBV29-1 and TRBJ2-1; D is unclear. V lost 2 bases, J lost 7 bases, and 15 bases lay in between. Germline assignment: CDR1 SQVTM and CDR2 ANQGSEA. The CDR3 is 14 residues long. This CDR3 reads CSVERALVRNEQFF. Written as DNA, the CDR3 is TGCAGCGTTGAAAGGGCATTGGTACGGAATGAGCAGTTCTTC.

This chain connects TRBV25-1 to TRBJ2-1; D possibly uses TRBD1 or TRBD2 (5 bases each). The CDR3 spans 13 residues. The V and J ends lost 7 bases and 10 bases respectively, with 17 bases between them. Germline CDR1 MGHDK, CDR2 SYGVNS. The CDR3 bases are TGTGCCAGCACCTTCTCCCAGGGACGGGAGCAGTTCTTC. This codes for CASTFSQGREQFF.

This clonotype was seen many times. The chain employs TRBV7-2 and TRBJ1-2, with a weak D call TRBD1 (5 bases). In germline, CDR1 is SGHTA, CDR2 FQGNSA. The CDR3 contains 15 residues. Trimming cost V 5 bases and J 4 bases, with 17 bases left between them. CDR3 region: CASSLPGRQIYGYTF. The CDR3 DNA sequence: TGTGCCAGCAGCCTCCCGGGACGCCAGATCTATGGCTACACCTTC.

To note about this clonotype: An end of the junction differs from the germline gene, which may be a read error. The CDR3 is CASSLGQGKDAQYF. CDR3 DNA: TGTGCCAGCAGTTTGGGACAGGGTAAAGATGCGCAGTATTTT. The chain carries TRBV12-3 or TRBV12-4 and TRBJ2-3, with 9 bases fitting TRBD1. CDR3 size: 14 residues.

This clonotype was counted between two and nine times. A much larger clonotype is one base distant, so this may be a read error. V and J are TRBV15 and TRBJ2-7; possibly TRBD2 for D (6 bases). V lost 3 bases, J lost 6 bases, and 9 bases lay in between. The germline V gene encodes CDR1 LNHNV and CDR2 YYDKDF (reference sequence). The CDR3 sequence is 12 residues long. The DNA of the CDR3 is TGTGCCACCAGCAGTGGGGGGATCGAGCAGTACTTC. Protein: CATSSGGIEQYF.

The chain links TRBV12-3 or TRBV12-4 to TRBJ2-1, with 7 bases lining up with TRBD2. This CDR3 region has 15 residues. Losses at the gene ends were 8 bases for V and 5 bases for J; bases not matched to a gene: 12. CDR3 sequence (DNA): TGTGCCAGCGATTTGGCCCTAGCGGATCACAATGAGCAGTTCTTC. It translates to CASDLALADHNEQFF.

The V gene is TRBV7-2, the J gene TRBJ2-3, with a tentative D call TRBD2 (6 bases). Trimming removed 0 bases from V and 4 bases from J, with 17 bases in between. The V gene's germline CDR1 is SGHTA and CDR2 FQGNSA. The CDR3 runs to 17 residues. CDR3 amino acids: CASSLAEGGASADTQYF. The CDR3 DNA reads as TGTGCCAGCAGCTTAGCGGAAGGCGGAGCTAGCGCAGATACGCAGTATTTT.

The V gene is TRBV20-1, the J gene TRBJ2-7, with TRBD2 matching 7 bases. The CDR3 runs 13 residues. CDR1 and CDR2 (germline): DFQATT, SNEGSKA (reference sequence). V lost 3 bases to trimming and J lost 2 bases; unmatched junction nucleotides: 4. The CDR3 reads CSASPSGTYEQYF. CDR3 sequence (DNA): TGCAGTGCTAGCCCCAGCGGGACCTACGAGCAGTACTTC.

This clonotype appeared many times. The chain recombines TRBV10-3 with TRBJ1-6; 8 nucleotides line up with TRBD1. Germline CDR1 is ENHRY and CDR2 is SYGVKD. J was trimmed by 7 bases and V by 10 bases; bases with no gene match: 3. The CDR3 is made up of 12 amino acids. CDR3 bases: TGTGCCACGGGACAGGAGAATTCACCCCTCCACTTT. Encoded protein: CATGQENSPLHF.

The genes are TRBV29-1 and TRBJ2-1; 9 bases are a match to TRBD2. The CDR3 consists of 14 residues. Germline assignment: CDR1 SQVTM and CDR2 ANQGSEA. Trimming removed 4 bases from V and 8 bases from J; junction bases left unmatched: 9. The CDR3 bases are TGCAGCGTTGTGAGGCGGGGGGGCCGTCATGAGCAGTTCTTC. It encodes CSVVRRGGRHEQFF.

The genes are TRBV4-2 and TRBJ2-7; D perhaps matches TRBD2 (5 bases). CDR1 is LGHNA and CDR2 is YNFKEQ in the germline V gene. V gave up 0 bases and J gave up 7 bases, with 13 bases separating them. This CDR3 is 14 amino acids long. The CDR3 reads CASSQDWGAGEQYF. For the CDR3, the DNA is TGTGCCAGCAGCCAAGATTGGGGAGCCGGGGAGCAGTACTTC.

This clonotype was recorded at least ten times. The chain is built from TRBV20-1 and TRBJ1-1; a weak D match, TRBD1 (6 bases). The germline CDR1 and CDR2 sequences are DFQATT and SNEGSKA (reference sequence). The CDR3 consists of 11 residues. The CDR3: CSRRDITEAFF. The CDR3 nucleotides are TGCAGCAGGCGGGACATCACTGAAGCTTTCTTT.

This clonotype was counted ten times or more. V is TRBV5-8 and J is TRBJ2-3; 9 nucleotides agree with TRBD1. Losses at the gene ends were 4 bases for V and 6 bases for J; bases not matched to a gene: 6. The length of the CDR3 is 14 residues. Germline V gives CDR1 SGHTS, CDR2 YDEGEE. In DNA form, the CDR3 reads TGTGCCAGCAGCCGGGACAGGGAGCTTGATACGCAGTATTTT. It is translated as CASSRDRELDTQYF. The full variable domain, in which reference TRBV5-8 and TRBJ2-3 provide the parts outside the CDR3, is EAGVTQSPTHLIKTRGQQATLRCSPISGHTSVYWYQQALGLGLQFLLWYDEGEERNRGNFPPRFSGRQFPNYSSELNVNALELEDSALYLCASSRDRELDTQYFGPGTRLTVL.